The 19 T cell receptor beta chains below come from one sample, sequenced in a study of cytomegalovirus exposure and HLA in healthy donors (dated by TCRdb to 2016 to 2017). Library preparation employed the immunoSEQ multiplex PCR assay. For the multiplex PCR, a mixture combining 60 forward primers for TCR Vbeta segments and 13 reverse primers for TCR Jbeta segments was used. TCRdb obtained this table from immuneACCESS and retained in-frame rearrangements with V and J assigned. These tables miss some clones; where compared with another copy, unresolved V genes account for less than half of the shortfall, and the remainder is unexplained. This sample holds 180,000 or so clones; more than 70% were observed only once. Of the sample, approximately 1.5% falls within the top ten clones. Sequenced input: PBMCs. The source is a male donor in good health and CMV-seronegative.

V and J are TRBV28 and TRBJ2-5; the match to TRBD1 covers 7 bases. The J segment lost 5 bases and the V segment lost 6 bases, leaving 12 bases of the junction unmatched. The CDR3 length is 15 residues. CDR1 is MDHEN and CDR2 is SYDVKM in the germline V gene. CDR3 sequence reads: CASSIRTGRAETQYF. CDR3 DNA sequence: TGTGCCAGCAGCATCAGGACAGGAAGAGCTGAGACCCAGTACTTC.

This chain joins TRBV28 and TRBJ1-1, with no clear D. Germline-derived CDR1 and CDR2 are MDHEN and SYDVKM. The CDR3 totals 15 residues. V lost 7 bases and J lost 4, with 19 bases in between. The chain's CDR3 is CASIPPAGWGTEAFF. The CDR3 DNA follows: TGTGCCAGCATCCCCCCCGCGGGGTGGGGCACTGAAGCTTTCTTT.

V gene TRBV6-5 combines with J gene TRBJ2-3, with D tentatively TRBD1 (5 bases). The CDR3 is 15 amino acids. Trimming took off 7 bases at V and 3 bases at J, with 17 bases between the two ends. The germline V gene has CDR1 MNHEY and CDR2 SVGAGI. The CDR3 reads CASIRGRAGTDTQYF. The CDR3 nucleotides read TGTGCCAGCATACGCGGCAGGGCTGGAACAGATACGCAGTATTTT.

Details on this clone: Sequence at one end of the junction differs from germline and may be a read error. The rearrangement links TRBV6-6 to TRBJ2-2, with D possibly being TRBD2 (5 bases). The germline CDR1 and CDR2 sequences are MNHNY and SVGAGI (reference sequence). CDR3 size: 13 residues. Here the CDR3 DNA reads TGTGCCAGCAAGGAGGAGAACACCGAGGAGCTGTTTTTT. This encodes CASKEENTEELFF.

V gene TRBV18 combines with J gene TRBJ2-3; 13 nucleotides align to TRBD2. Germline CDR1 KGHSH, CDR2 LQKENI. CDR3 length: 16 amino acids. With V trimmed by 7 bases and J by 1 base, 5 bases remained unmatched. The CDR3 protein is CASFPGTSGGTDTQYF. The DNA for the CDR3 is TGTGCCAGCTTCCCCGGGACTAGCGGGGGCACAGATACGCAGTATTTT. Full variable domain (outside the CDR3, taken from reference TRBV18 and TRBJ2-3): NAGVMQNPRHLVRRRGQEARLRCSPMKGHSHVYWYRQLPEEGLKFMVYLQKENIIDESGMPKERFSAEFPKEGPSILRIQQVVRGDSAAYFCASFPGTSGGTDTQYFGPGTRLTVL.

CDR3 residues: CASSSGVDHNEQYF. In DNA form, the CDR3 reads TGTGCCAGCAGCTCGGGGGTTGACCACAACGAGCAGTACTTC. The V call is TRBV7-9, the J call TRBJ2-7; a possible D gene is TRBD2 (6 bases). The CDR3 length is 14 residues. Trimming removed 4 bases from V and 5 bases from J, with 15 bases in between. The germline V gene encodes CDR1 SEHNR and CDR2 FQNEAQ (reference sequence).

The chain combines TRBV5-1 with TRBJ2-2; 8 nucleotides line up with TRBD1. The V segment lost 2 bases and the J segment 1 base; nucleotides outside the gene matches: 7. There are 17 residues in the CDR3. The germline V gene encodes CDR1 SGHRS and CDR2 YFSETQ. The CDR3 nucleotides read TGCGCCAGCAGCTTCGATTCGGACAGGGTGAACACCGGGGAGCTGTTTTTT. It is translated as CASSFDSDRVNTGELFF.

The rearrangement joins TRBV11-2 to TRBJ2-1; 14 nucleotides match TRBD2. V dropped 3 bases and J dropped 3; count of bases not matched to a gene: 10. This CDR3 has 19 amino acids. Germline assignment: CDR1 SGHAT and CDR2 FQNNGV. The DNA of the CDR3 is TGTGCCAGCAGCTTCCAAACGGGACTAGCGGGGGAACTCTACAATGAGCAGTTCTTC. This gives the protein CASSFQTGLAGELYNEQFF.

This sequence joins TRBV4-2 and TRBJ1-1; tentative D call: TRBD1 (6 bases). CDR3 length: 14 residues. V was shortened by 0 bases and J by 1 base, with 6 bases between the two germline ends. The germline V gene encodes CDR1 LGHNA and CDR2 YNFKEQ. CDR3 protein: CASSQDRGNTEAFF. As DNA, the CDR3 is TGTGCCAGCAGCCAAGACAGGGGGAACACTGAAGCTTTCTTT.

The chain uses TRBV6-6 and TRBJ2-1; D gene unclear. Per germline, CDR1 MNHNY and CDR2 SVGAGI (reference sequence). CDR3 length: 15 residues. Trimming removed 0 bases from V and 3 bases from J, with 9 bases in between. CDR3 protein: CASSYSTGVYNEQFF. The CDR3 DNA follows: TGTGCCAGCAGTTACTCGACTGGAGTCTACAATGAGCAGTTCTTC.

This clone showed up just once. The gene calls are TRBV5-1 and TRBJ1-2; possible D gene TRBD1, 6 bases. Trimming stripped 4 bases from V and 6 bases from J, with 16 bases between. Germline CDR1 and CDR2: SGHRS and YFSETQ. The CDR3 is 14 residues long. The CDR3 here is CASSPGGGTHGYTF. In DNA, the CDR3 is TGCGCCAGCAGCCCGGGGGGCGGAACTCATGGCTACACCTTC.

This rearrangement joins TRBV10-2 to TRBJ1-6, with 11 positions matching TRBD1. From germline, CDR1 is WSHSY and CDR2 SAAADI. V lost 8 bases and J lost 9; bases outside the gene matches: 9. The CDR3 runs to 15 residues. This CDR3 reads CASGGGQGASSPLHF. The CDR3 DNA sequence: TGCGCCAGCGGGGGAGGACAGGGGGCGTCTTCACCCCTCCACTTT.

The gene calls are TRBV15 and TRBJ1-2; D not resolved. The CDR3 spans 15 residues. V was cut by 0 bases and J by 2 bases, with 10 bases left in between. CDR1 is LNHNV and CDR2 is YYDKDF in the germline V gene (reference sequence). The CDR3 DNA reads TGTGCCACCAGCAGAGATCAGGCGGGAAACTATGGCTACACCTTC. Its protein is CATSRDQAGNYGYTF. The variable domain in full, completed from reference TRBV15 and TRBJ1-2, reads DAMVIQNPRYQVTQFGKPVTLSCSQTLNHNVMYWYQQKSSQAPKLLFHYYDKDFNNEADTPDNFQSRRPNTSFCFLDIRSPGLGDTAMYLCATSRDQAGNYGYTFGSGTRLTVV.

V is TRBV7-2 and J is TRBJ1-4; D perhaps matches TRBD1 (5 bases). Germline assignment: CDR1 SGHTA and CDR2 FQGNSA. The length of the CDR3 is 17 residues. Trimming cost V 2 bases and J 7 bases, with 20 bases left between them. DNA for the CDR3: TGTGCCAGCAGCTTAATGGGGACTGGGCCATTTGTTGAAAAACTGTTTTTT. This encodes CASSLMGTGPFVEKLFF.

The rearrangement uses TRBV29-1 and TRBJ1-2; D is perhaps TRBD1 (5 bases). The length of the CDR3 is 12 residues. Trimming took 7 bases from V and 4 from J, leaving 13 bases between them. CDR1 is SQVTM and CDR2 is ANQGSEA in the germline V gene. The CDR3 protein is CSAWGDRYGYTF. CDR3 DNA: TGCAGCGCGTGGGGGGATCGCTATGGCTACACCTTC.

This sequence joins TRBV4-3 and TRBJ2-7, with D possibly being TRBD2 (5 bases). Between the trimmed V and J ends, which lost 1 base and 4 bases, there was a span of 8 bases. CDR3 size: 13 residues. Germline V lookup: CDR1 LGHNA, CDR2 YSLEER. This chain's CDR3 is CASSQGPGYEQYF. The CDR3 DNA reads as TGCGCCAGCAGCCAAGGTCCGGGGTACGAGCAGTACTTC.

The V and J genes are TRBV2 and TRBJ2-5, with TRBD2 as a possible D gene (6 bases). The DNA end favors TRBJ2-7, so the J call may be wrong. Looked up from germline, CDR1 is SNHLY and CDR2 is FYNNEI. CDR3 length: 16 amino acids. The CDR3 DNA sequence: TGTGCCAGCAGTAATATTCCGGGACTTAAGTCCTACGAGCAGTACTTC. Protein product: CASSNIPGLKSYEQYF.

The V call is TRBV27, the J call TRBJ2-7, with TRBD1 matching 7 bases. Germline V lookup: CDR1 MNHEY, CDR2 SMNVEV (reference sequence). CDR3 size: 15 residues. The V and J ends lost 1 base and 0 bases, in that order; junction bases with no gene match: 3. In DNA, the CDR3 is TGTGCCAGCAGTTTATGGGACAGTAGCTCCTACGAGCAGTACTTC. Translation gives CASSLWDSSSYEQYF.

This chain connects TRBV28 to TRBJ1-4, with a possible D match to TRBD1 (6 bases). Per germline, CDR1 MDHEN and CDR2 SYDVKM. The CDR3 contains 14 residues. The ends were cut back, 6 bases at V and 7 bases at J, with 15 bases in the middle. Written as DNA, the CDR3 is TGTGCCAGCAGGCCAGGGGCGTTCGGTGAAAAACTGTTTTTT. It is translated as CASRPGAFGEKLFF.